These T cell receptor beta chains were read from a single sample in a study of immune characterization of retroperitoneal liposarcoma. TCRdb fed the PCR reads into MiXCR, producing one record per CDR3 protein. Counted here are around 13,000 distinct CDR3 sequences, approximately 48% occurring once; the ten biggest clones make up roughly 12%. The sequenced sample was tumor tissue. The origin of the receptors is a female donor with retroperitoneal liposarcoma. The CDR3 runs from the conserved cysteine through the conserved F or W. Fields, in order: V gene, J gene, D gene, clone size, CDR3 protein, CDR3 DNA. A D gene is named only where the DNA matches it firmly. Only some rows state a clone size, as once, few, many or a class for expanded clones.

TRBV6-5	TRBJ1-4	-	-	CASSYSIRASTNEKLFF	TGTGCCAGCAGTTACTCGATCAGGGCCTCAACTAATGAAAAACTGTTTTTT
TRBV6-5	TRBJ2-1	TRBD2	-	CASSRGGGTKSTLYNEQFF	TGTGCCAGCAGTCGCGGCGGGGGGACGAAATCGACCTTATACAATGAGCAGTTCTTC
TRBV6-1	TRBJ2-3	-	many	CASSQDQTDTQYF	TGTGCCAGCAGTCAGGACCAGACAGATACGCAGTATTTT
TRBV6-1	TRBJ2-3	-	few	CAVRSTDTQYF	TGTGCCGTCCGAAGCACAGATACGCAGTATTTT
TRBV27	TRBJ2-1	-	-	CASSSLGGYFGPAYNEQFF	TGTGCCAGCAGTTCACTCGGGGGTTACTTTGGTCCGGCCTACAATGAGCAGTTCTTC
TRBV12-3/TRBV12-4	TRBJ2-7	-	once	CASSPYGNPAEQYF	TGTGCCAGCAGTCCCTACGGGAACCCCGCCGAGCAGTACTTC
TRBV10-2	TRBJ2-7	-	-	CPSSETPPPEQYF	TGCCCCAGCAGTGAAACCCCTCCCCCCGAGCAGTACTTC
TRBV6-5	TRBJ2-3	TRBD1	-	CASSYGDRGTDTQYF	TGTGCCAGCAGTTACGGGGACAGGGGAACAGATACGCAGTATTTT
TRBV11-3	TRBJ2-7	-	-	CASSLVPDEQYF	TGTGCCAGCAGCTTAGTCCCGGACGAGCAGTACTTC
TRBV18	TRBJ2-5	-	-	CASSPNYGETQYF	TGTGCCAGCTCACCTAATTACGGGGAGACCCAGTACTTC
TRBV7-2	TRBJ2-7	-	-	CASSLLKHASYEQYF	TGTGCCAGCAGCCTGTTGAAACACGCTTCCTACGAGCAGTACTTC
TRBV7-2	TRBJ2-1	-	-	CASSWDFPYEQFF	TGTGCCAGCAGCTGGGACTTTCCCTACGAGCAGTTCTTC
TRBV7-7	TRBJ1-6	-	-	CASRPPGNSPLHF	TGTGCCAGCAGGCCACCAGGGAATTCACCCCTCCACTTT
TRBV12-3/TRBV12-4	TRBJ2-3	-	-	CASSFRGRSTDTQYF	TGTGCCAGCAGTTTCAGGGGAAGGAGTACAGATACGCAGTATTTT
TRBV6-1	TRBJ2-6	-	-	CASSEARGGANVLTF	TGTGCCAGCAGTGAAGCTAGAGGTGGGGCCAACGTCCTGACTTTC
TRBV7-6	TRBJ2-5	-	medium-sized	CASSLVGGLETQYF	TGTGCCAGCAGCTTAGTTGGGGGATTGGAGACCCAGTACTTC
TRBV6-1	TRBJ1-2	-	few	CASSEASGGYGYTF	TGTGCCAGCAGTGAAGCGAGTGGCGGTTATGGCTACACCTTC
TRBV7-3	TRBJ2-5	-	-	CASSFGTGPYNEQYF	TGTGCCAGCAGCTTCGGTACAGGCCCCTACAATGAGCAGTACTTC
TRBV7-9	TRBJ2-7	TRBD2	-	CASSYPPLRGVVSYEQYF	TGTGCCAGCAGCTACCCCCCTTTGCGGGGGGTCGTATCCTACGAGCAGTACTTC
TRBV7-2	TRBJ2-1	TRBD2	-	CASSLAAGGTYEQFF	TGTGCCAGCAGCTTAGCGGCGGGGGGAACCTACGAGCAGTTCTTC
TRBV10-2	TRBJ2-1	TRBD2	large	CASSESSGLIGSEQFF	TGCGCCAGCAGTGAAAGTAGCGGGCTTATAGGCTCCGAGCAGTTCTTC
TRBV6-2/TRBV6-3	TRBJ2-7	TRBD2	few	CASSYSIGEGTIVYEQYF	TGTGCCAGCAGTTACTCAATCGGGGAGGGGACTATTGTCTACGAGCAGTACTTC
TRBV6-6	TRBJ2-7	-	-	CASSCSGEQYF	TGTGCCAGCAGTTGCTCGGGGGAGCAGTACTTC
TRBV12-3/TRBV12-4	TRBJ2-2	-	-	CASSLGQVNTGELFF	TGTGCCAGCAGTTTAGGGCAGGTGAACACCGGGGAGCTGTTTTTT
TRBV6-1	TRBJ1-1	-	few	CASLDRHTEAFF	TGTGCCAGCCTCGACAGGCACACTGAAGCTTTCTTT
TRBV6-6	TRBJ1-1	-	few	CKTPGTEAFF	TGCAAGACCCCGGGTACTGAAGCTTTCTTT
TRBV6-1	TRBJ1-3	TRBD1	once	CASSDRGLDTIYF	TGTGCCAGCAGTGACAGGGGGCTGGACACCATATATTTT
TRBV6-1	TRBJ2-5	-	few	CASSEVPGGGQETQYF	TGTGCCAGCAGTGAAGTTCCAGGGGGGGGACAAGAGACCCAGTACTTC
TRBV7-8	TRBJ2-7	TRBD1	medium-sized	CASSALHRGLDYEQYF	TGTGCCAGCAGCGCCCTCCACAGGGGGCTTGACTACGAGCAGTACTTC
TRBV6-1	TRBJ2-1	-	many	CASSHNLGGRETQFF	TGTGCCAGCAGCCATAACCTGGGGGGGCGGGAGACCCAGTTCTTC
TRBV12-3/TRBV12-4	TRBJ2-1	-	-	CASSFRQLGNEQFF	TGTGCCAGCAGTTTTAGACAGCTAGGGAATGAGCAGTTCTTC
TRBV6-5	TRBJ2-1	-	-	CASSYSGDYDEQFF	TGTGCCAGCAGTTATAGTGGGGATTACGATGAGCAGTTCTTC
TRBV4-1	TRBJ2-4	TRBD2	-	CASSQGTSNIQYF	TGCGCCAGCAGCCAAGGGACTAGCAACATTCAGTACTTC
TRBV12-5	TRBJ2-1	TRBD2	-	CASDSDRTGLAGDEQFF	TGTGCTAGTGATTCGGACAGGACCGGGCTAGCGGGAGATGAGCAGTTCTTC
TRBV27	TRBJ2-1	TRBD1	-	CASIGPGTDPYNEQFF	TGTGCCAGCATTGGCCCCGGGACAGACCCTTACAATGAGCAGTTCTTC
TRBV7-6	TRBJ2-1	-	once	CANSPEDSDSFYNEQFF	TGTGCCAACAGCCCAGAGGACAGTGATTCATTCTACAATGAGCAGTTCTTC
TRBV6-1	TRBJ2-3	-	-	CASSESTDTQYF	TGTGCCAGCAGTGAATCCACAGATACGCAGTATTTT
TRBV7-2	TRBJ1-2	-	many	CASSLVRDVSYTF	TGTGCCAGCAGCTTAGTTAGGGACGTGAGCTACACCTTC
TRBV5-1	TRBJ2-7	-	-	CASSLVTQRGEQYF	TGCGCCAGCAGCTTGGTTACCCAACGGGGCGAGCAGTACTTC
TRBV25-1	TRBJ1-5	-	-	CASSGQPNSNQPQHF	TGTGCCAGCAGCGGACAGCCGAATAGCAATCAGCCCCAGCATTTT
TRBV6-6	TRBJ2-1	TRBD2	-	CASSYILLAGGPKTQFF	TGTGCCAGCAGTTACATCCTTCTAGCGGGGGGGCCAAAGACCCAGTTCTTC
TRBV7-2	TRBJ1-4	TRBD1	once	CASSRQGPNEKLFF	TGTGCCAGCAGCCGACAGGGGCCGAATGAAAAACTGTTTTTT
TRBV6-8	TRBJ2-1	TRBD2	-	CASSYSTSGSANEQFF	TGTGCCAGCAGTTACTCGACTAGCGGGAGCGCTAATGAGCAGTTCTTC
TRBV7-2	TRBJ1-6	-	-	CASMEASSPLHF	TGTGCCAGCATGGAAGCCAGTTCACCCCTCCACTTT
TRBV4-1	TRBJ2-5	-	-	CASSQESSYNEQYF	TGCGCCAGCAGCCAAGAAAGCTCCTACAATGAGCAGTACTTC
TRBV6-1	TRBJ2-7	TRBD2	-	CASSSRLAGVVEQYF	TGTGCCAGCAGTTCCCGACTAGCGGGAGTTGTAGAGCAGTACTTC
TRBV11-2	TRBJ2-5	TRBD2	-	CASSLDRGGGGGEQYF	TGTGCCAGCAGCTTAGATCGAGGCGGCGGGGGGGGGGAGCAGTACTTC
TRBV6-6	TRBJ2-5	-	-	CASSYEGDEQYF	TGTGCCAGCAGTTACGAAGGAGATGAGCAGTACTTC
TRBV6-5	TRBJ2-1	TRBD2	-	CASSSPGGVGREQFF	TGTGCCAGCAGTTCCCCGGGGGGAGTTGGGCGTGAGCAGTTCTTC
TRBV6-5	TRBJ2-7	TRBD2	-	CASLRGGIPYEQYF	TGTGCCAGTTTACGGGGGGGAATCCCCTACGAGCAGTACTTC
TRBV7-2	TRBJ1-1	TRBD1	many	CASSPLRQGGGAFF	TGTGCCAGCAGCCCCCTGAGACAGGGAGGTGGTGCTTTCTTT
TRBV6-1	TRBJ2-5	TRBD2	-	CASKKRGTSGGRVQETQYF	TGTGCCAGCAAAAAACGGGGAACTAGCGGAGGCCGGGTCCAAGAGACCCAGTACTTC
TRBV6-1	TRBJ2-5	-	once	CASGKDRRQETQYF	TGTGCCAGCGGAAAGGACCGCCGCCAAGAGACCCAGTACTTC
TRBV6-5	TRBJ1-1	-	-	CASGSRSGLGTEAFF	TGTGCCAGCGGAAGCCGGTCTGGCCTCGGCACTGAAGCTTTCTTT
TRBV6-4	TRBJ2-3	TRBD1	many	CASSGTGGTDTQYF	TGTGCCAGCAGTGGGACAGGGGGCACAGATACGCAGTATTTT
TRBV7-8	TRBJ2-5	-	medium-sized	CASSLVVGGGQETQYF	TGTGCCAGCAGCTTAGTGGTAGGGGGGGGTCAAGAGACCCAGTACTTC
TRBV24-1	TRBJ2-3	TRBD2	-	CATSELGTSGRAADTQYF	TGTGCCACCAGTGAACTCGGGACTAGCGGGAGAGCCGCAGATACGCAGTATTTT